The clone carrying this T cell receptor beta chain was detected a few times. Assay used: immunoSEQ multiplex PCR; TCRdb lists only in-frame clones, some missing. The repertoire holds around 250,000 clones, with roughly 83% as singletons. This specimen comes from a study of blood T cell repertoires in COVID-19. V gave up 2 bases and J gave up 1 base; unmatched junction bases: 10. Germline V gene data show CDR1 as KGHSH and CDR2 as LQKENI. The CDR3 is 17 amino acids. The rearrangement uses TRBV18 and TRBJ1-1, with TRBD1 identical over 7 bases. The receptor comes from a woman of 80 years or more with COVID-19, enrolled during active disease. Sequences were obtained from peripheral blood. The CDR3 spells CASSPRQGRVANTEAFF. Here the CDR3 DNA reads TGTGCCAGCTCACCAAGACAGGGAAGGGTGGCGAACACTGAAGCTTTCTTT.